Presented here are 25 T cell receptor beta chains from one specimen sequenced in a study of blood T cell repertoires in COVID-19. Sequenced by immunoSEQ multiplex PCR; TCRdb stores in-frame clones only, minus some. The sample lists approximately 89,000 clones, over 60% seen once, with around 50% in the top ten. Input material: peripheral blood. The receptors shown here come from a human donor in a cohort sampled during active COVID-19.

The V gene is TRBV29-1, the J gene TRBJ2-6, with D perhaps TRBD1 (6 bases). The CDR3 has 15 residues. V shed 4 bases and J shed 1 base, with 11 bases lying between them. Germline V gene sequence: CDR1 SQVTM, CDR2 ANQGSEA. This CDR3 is CSVGTGISGANVLTF. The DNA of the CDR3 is TGCAGCGTTGGTACAGGGATATCTGGGGCCAACGTCCTGACTTTC.

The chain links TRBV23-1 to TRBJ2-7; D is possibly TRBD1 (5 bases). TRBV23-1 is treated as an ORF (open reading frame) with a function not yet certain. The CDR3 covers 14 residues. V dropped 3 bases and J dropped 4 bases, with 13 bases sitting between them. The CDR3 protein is CASSHQRQLYEQYF. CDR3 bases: TGCGCCAGCAGTCATCAAAGACAGTTGTACGAGCAGTACTTC.

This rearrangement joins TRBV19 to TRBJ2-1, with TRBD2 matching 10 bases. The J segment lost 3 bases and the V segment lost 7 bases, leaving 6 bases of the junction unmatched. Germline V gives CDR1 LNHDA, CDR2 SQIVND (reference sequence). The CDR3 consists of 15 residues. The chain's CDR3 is CASTTTSGIYNEQFF. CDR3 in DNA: TGTGCCAGTACTACTACTAGCGGGATCTACAATGAGCAGTTCTTC.

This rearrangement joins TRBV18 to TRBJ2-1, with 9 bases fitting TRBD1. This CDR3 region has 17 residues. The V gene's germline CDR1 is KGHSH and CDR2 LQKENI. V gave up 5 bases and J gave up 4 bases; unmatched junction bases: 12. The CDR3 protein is CASSNAGQGRYYNEQFF. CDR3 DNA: TGTGCCAGCTCAAACGCCGGACAGGGGCGATATTACAATGAGCAGTTCTTC.

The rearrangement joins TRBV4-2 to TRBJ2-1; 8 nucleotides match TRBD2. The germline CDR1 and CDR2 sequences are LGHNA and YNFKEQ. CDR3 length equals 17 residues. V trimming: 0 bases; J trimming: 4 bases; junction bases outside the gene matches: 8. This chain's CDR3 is CASSQDWPGLAYNEQFF. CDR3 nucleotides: TGTGCCAGCAGCCAAGATTGGCCCGGACTAGCTTACAATGAGCAGTTCTTC.

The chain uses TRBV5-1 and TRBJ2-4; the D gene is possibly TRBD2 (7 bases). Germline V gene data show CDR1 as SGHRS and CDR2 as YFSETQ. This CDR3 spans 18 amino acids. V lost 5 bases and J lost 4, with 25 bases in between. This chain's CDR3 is CASSGGAPPVGQKNIQYF. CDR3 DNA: TGCGCCAGCAGTGGGGGGGCCCCTCCCGTAGGACAGAAAAACATTCAGTACTTC.

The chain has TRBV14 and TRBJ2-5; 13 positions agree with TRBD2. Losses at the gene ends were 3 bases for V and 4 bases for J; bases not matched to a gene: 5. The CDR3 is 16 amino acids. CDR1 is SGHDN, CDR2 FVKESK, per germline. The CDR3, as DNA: TGTGCCAGCAGCCATCGGACTAGCGGGAGTGGAGAGACCCAGTACTTC. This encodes CASSHRTSGSGETQYF. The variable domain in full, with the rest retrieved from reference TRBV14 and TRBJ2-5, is EAGVTQFPSHSVIEKGQTVTLRCDPISGHDNLYWYRRVMGKEIKFLLHFVKESKQDESGMPNNRFLAERTGGTYSTLKVQPAELEDSGVYFCASSHRTSGSGETQYFGPGTRLLVL.

DNA of the CDR3: TGTGCCTGGTTGACTAGCGGCGCGAACACCGGGGAGCTGTTTTTT. It codes for CAWLTSGANTGELFF. The J gene is TRBJ2-2, the V gene TRBV30, with TRBD2 matching over 9 bases. The CDR3 extends over 15 amino acids. The V gene end was trimmed by 5 bases and the J gene end by 0 bases; junction bases not matched to a gene: 4. Germline V CDR1 and CDR2: GTSNPN, SVGIG (reference sequence).

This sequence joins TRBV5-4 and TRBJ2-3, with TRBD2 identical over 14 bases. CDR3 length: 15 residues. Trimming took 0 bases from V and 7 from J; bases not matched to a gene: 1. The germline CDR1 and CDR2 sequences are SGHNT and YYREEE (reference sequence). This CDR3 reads CASSLGLAGGNTQYF. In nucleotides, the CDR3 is TGTGCCAGCAGCTTGGGACTAGCGGGAGGGAATACGCAGTATTTT.

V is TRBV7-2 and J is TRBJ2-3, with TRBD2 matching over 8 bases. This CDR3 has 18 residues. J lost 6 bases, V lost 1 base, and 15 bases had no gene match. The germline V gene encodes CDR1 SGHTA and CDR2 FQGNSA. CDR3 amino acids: CASSLGPRSGRMEDTQYF. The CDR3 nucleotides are TGTGCCAGCAGCTTAGGGCCTAGGAGCGGGAGAATGGAGGATACGCAGTATTTT.

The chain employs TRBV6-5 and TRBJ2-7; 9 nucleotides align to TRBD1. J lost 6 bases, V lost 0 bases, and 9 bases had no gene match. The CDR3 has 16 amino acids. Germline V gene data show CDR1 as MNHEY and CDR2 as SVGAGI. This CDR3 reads CASSYSSGTGFVEQYF. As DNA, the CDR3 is TGTGCCAGCAGTTACTCCTCCGGGACAGGGTTCGTCGAGCAGTACTTC.

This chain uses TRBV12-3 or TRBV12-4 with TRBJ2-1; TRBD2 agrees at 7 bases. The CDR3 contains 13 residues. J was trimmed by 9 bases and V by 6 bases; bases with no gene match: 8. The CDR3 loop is CASRPPGGSEQFF. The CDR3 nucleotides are TGTGCCAGCAGACCCCCGGGCGGGAGTGAGCAGTTCTTC.

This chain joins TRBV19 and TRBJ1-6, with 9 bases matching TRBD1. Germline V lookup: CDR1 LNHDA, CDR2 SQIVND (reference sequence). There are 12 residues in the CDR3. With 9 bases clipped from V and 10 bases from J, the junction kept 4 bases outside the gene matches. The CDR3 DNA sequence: TGTGCCAGCGGGACAGGGAGATCACCCCTCCACTTT. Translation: CASGTGRSPLHF.

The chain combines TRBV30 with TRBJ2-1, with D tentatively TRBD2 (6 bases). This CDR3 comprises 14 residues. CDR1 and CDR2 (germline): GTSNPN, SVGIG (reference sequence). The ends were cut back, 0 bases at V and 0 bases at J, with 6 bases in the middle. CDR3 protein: CAWSVAGSYNEQFF. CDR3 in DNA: TGTGCCTGGAGTGTAGCGGGCTCCTACAATGAGCAGTTCTTC.

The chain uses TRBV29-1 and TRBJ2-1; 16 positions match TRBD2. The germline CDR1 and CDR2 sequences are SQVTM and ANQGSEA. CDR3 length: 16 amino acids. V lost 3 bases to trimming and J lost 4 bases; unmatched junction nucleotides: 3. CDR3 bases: TGCAGCGTTGAGGGGACTAGCGGGAGGGGTTACAATGAGCAGTTCTTC. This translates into CSVEGTSGRGYNEQFF.

Here the CDR3 reads CASSSGLGNTEAFF. The CDR3 DNA reads TGCGCCAGCAGCTCAGGGTTGGGGAACACTGAAGCTTTCTTT. The rearrangement joins TRBV4-1 to TRBJ1-1; TRBD1 might be the D (5 bases). CDR3 size: 14 residues. Looked up from germline, CDR1 is MGHRA and CDR2 is YSYEKL. V gave up 5 bases and J gave up 1 base, with 11 bases separating them.

CDR3 amino acids: CASSHGLAGVYEQFF. The CDR3 DNA is TGTGCCAGCAGTCACGGACTAGCGGGAGTCTATGAGCAGTTCTTC. The V and J genes are TRBV2 and TRBJ2-1; 13 bases agree with TRBD2. This CDR3 region has 15 residues. Trimming removed 5 bases from V and 8 bases from J; junction bases left unmatched: 6. Germline CDR1 SNHLY, CDR2 FYNNEI.

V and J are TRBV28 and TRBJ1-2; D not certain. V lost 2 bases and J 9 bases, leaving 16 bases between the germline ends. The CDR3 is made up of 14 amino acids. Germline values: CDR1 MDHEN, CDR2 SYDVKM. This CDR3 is CASSLIMSSSSYTF. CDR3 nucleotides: TGTGCCAGCAGTTTAATAATGTCCTCCTCTAGCTACACCTTC.

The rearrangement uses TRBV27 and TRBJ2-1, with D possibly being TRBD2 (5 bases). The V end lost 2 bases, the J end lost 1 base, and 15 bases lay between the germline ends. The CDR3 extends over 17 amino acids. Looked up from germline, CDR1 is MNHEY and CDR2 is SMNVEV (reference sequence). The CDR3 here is CASSLREVSGSYNEQFF. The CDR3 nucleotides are TGTGCCAGCAGTTTACGGGAAGTGAGTGGGTCCTACAATGAGCAGTTCTTC.

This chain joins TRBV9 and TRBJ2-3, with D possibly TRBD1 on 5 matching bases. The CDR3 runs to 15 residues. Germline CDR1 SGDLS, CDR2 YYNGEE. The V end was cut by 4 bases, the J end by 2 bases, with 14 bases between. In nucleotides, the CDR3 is TGTGCCAGCAGCTCAGTAGGGGCCCACACAGATACGCAGTATTTT. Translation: CASSSVGAHTDTQYF.

The CDR3 region is CAWKRRTGNGYTF. As DNA, the CDR3 is TGTGCCTGGAAGAGGAGGACAGGGAATGGCTACACCTTC. The rearrangement uses TRBV30 and TRBJ1-2, with TRBD1 matching 8 bases. Trimming cost V 4 bases and J 6 bases; bases outside gene matches: 7. This CDR3 comprises 13 residues. Germline loops: CDR1 GTSNPN, CDR2 SVGIG (reference sequence). Based on the CDR3 plus reference TRBV30 and TRBJ1-2, the full variable domain is SQTIHQWPATLVQPVGSPLSLECTVEGTSNPNLYWYRQAAGRGLQLLFYSVGIGQISSEVPQNLSASRPQDRQFILSSKKLLLSDSGFYLCAWKRRTGNGYTFGSGTRLTVV.

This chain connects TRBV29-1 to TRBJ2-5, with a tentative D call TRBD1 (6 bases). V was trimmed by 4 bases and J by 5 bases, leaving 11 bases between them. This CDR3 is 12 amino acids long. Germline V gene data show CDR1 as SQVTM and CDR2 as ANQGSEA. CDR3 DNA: TGCAGCGTTGGGACAGCGTTGGAGACCCAGTACTTC. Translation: CSVGTALETQYF.

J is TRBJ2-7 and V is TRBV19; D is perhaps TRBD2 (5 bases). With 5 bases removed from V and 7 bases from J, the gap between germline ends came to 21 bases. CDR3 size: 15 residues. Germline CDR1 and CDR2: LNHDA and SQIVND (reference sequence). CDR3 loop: CASSPSSQLGLEQYF. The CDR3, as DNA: TGTGCCAGTAGTCCCTCATCCCAACTAGGGTTGGAGCAGTACTTC.

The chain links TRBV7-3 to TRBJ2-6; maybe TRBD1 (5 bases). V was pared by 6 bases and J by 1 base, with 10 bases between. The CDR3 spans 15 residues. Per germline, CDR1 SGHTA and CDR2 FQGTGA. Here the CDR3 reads CASSFQGSGANVLTF. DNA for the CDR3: TGTGCCAGCAGTTTCCAGGGATCTGGGGCCAACGTCCTGACTTTC.

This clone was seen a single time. For the CDR3, the DNA is TGTGCCAGCAGCTCAAGCCTAGCGGGAGAGTACCAAGAGACCCAGTACTTC. Translating gives CASSSSLAGEYQETQYF. The J gene is TRBJ2-5, the V gene TRBV7-6; the match to TRBD2 covers 10 bases. The CDR3 has 17 amino acids. The V gene's germline CDR1 is SGHVS and CDR2 FNYEAQ. The V and J ends lost 4 bases and 0 bases, in that order; junction bases with no gene match: 8.